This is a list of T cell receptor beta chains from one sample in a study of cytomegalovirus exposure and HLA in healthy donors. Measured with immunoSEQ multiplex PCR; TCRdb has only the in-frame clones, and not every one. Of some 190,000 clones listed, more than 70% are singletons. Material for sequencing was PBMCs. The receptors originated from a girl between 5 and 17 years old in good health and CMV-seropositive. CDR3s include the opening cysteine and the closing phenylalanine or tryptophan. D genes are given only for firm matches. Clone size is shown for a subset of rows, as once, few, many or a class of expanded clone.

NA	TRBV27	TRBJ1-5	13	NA	CASSARDNQPQHF	TGTGCCAGCAGCGCCAGGGACAATCAGCCCCAGCATTTT
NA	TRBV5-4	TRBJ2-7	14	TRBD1	CASSFRDRGDEQYF	TGTGCCAGCAGCTTCCGGGACAGGGGTGACGAGCAGTACTTC
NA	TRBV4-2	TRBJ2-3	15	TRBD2	CASSQGLAGADTQYF	TGTGCCAGCAGCCAAGGACTAGCGGGAGCAGATACGCAGTATTTT
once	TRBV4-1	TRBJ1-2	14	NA	CASSQVVANYGYTF	TGCGCCAGCAGCCAAGTAGTAGCTAACTATGGCTACACCTTC
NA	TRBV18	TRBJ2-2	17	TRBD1	CASSPPGTGDGTGELFF	TGTGCCAGCTCACCACCTGGCACAGGGGATGGCACCGGGGAGCTGTTTTTT
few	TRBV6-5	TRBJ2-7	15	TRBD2	CASRSLSGRSVEQYF	TGTGCCAGCAGATCCCTTAGCGGGAGAAGTGTCGAGCAGTACTTC
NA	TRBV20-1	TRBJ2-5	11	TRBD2	CSGRDQETQYF	TGCAGCGGGAGGGACCAAGAGACCCAGTACTTC
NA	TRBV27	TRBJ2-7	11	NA	CASARGYEQYF	TGTGCCAGCGCTCGGGGATACGAGCAGTACTTC
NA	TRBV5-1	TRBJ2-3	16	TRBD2	CASSPGLAGSTDTQYF	TGCGCCAGCAGCCCCGGACTAGCGGGAAGCACAGATACGCAGTATTTT
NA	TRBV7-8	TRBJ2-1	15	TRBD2	CASSAAGNSYNEQFF	TGTGCCAGCAGCGCAGCGGGAAACTCCTACAATGAGCAGTTCTTC
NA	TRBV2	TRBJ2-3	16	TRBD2	CASSGGLAGRTDTQYF	TGTGCCAGCAGTGGGGGACTAGCGGGGCGCACAGATACGCAGTATTTT
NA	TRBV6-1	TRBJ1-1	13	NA	CASSAPRQFGAFF	TGTGCCAGCAGTGCTCCACGACAGTTCGGAGCTTTCTTT
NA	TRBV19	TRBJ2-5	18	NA	CASSPQLRDIRYQETQYF	TGTGCCAGTAGTCCCCAGCTCCGGGACATCCGGTACCAAGAGACCCAGTACTTC
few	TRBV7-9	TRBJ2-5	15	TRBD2	CASSPYGGGQETQYF	TGTGCCAGCAGCCCATACGGGGGGGGGCAAGAGACCCAGTACTTC
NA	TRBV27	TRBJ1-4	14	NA	CASSSPGQTEKLFF	TGTGCCAGCAGTTCCCCAGGACAGACGGAAAAACTGTTTTTT
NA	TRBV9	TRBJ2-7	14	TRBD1	CASSVADREYEQYF	TGTGCCAGCAGCGTAGCCGACAGGGAGTACGAGCAGTACTTC
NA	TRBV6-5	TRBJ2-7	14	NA	CASSTQGGTYEQYF	TGTGCCAGCAGTACCCAGGGTGGGACCTACGAGCAGTACTTC
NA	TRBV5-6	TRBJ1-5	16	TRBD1	CASSSGTGGKDQPQHF	TGTGCCAGCAGCTCCGGAACAGGGGGCAAAGATCAGCCCCAGCATTTT
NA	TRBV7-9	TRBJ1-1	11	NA	CASSRNTEAFF	TGTGCCAGCAGCCGGAACACTGAAGCTTTCTTT
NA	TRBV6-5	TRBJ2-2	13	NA	CASRLFRAGELFF	TGTGCCAGCAGACTCTTCAGGGCCGGGGAGCTGTTTTTT
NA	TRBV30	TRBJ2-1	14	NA	CAWSVGEWGGEQFF	TGTGCCTGGAGTGTAGGGGAATGGGGCGGCGAGCAGTTCTTC
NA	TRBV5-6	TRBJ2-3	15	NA	CASSSGLTSTDTQYF	TGTGCCAGCAGCTCCGGACTAACTAGCACAGATACGCAGTATTTT
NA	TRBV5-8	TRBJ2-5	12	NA	CASSLVRETQYF	TGTGCCAGCAGCTTGGTGCGAGAGACCCAGTACTTC